Presented here are 21 T cell receptor beta chains from one specimen sequenced in a study of T-cell memory formation after mild COVID-19. TCRdb passed the 5' RACE reads through MiXCR, listing each CDR3 protein once. The repertoire has hundreds of thousands of distinct CDR3 sequences, roughly 20% of them found once; the top ten carry about an eighth. Sequencing was done on a sample of PBMCs or a T cell subset sorted from them (not recorded which). Source of these receptors: an adult woman who had mild COVID-19 (a few samples of this study predate the infection). Cell type and time point are not known.

The chain carries TRBV14 and TRBJ2-1, with D unresolved. The CDR3 contains 16 residues. The germline V gene has CDR1 SGHDN and CDR2 FVKESK. Trimming stripped 4 bases from V and 4 bases from J, with 17 bases between. The CDR3 DNA reads TGTGCCAGCAGCCGCCCGAGCGAGACTTATTACAATGAGCAGTTCTTC. It encodes CASSRPSETYYNEQFF. The full variable domain, rest sourced from reference TRBV14 and TRBJ2-1, is EAGVTQFPSHSVIEKGQTVTLRCDPISGHDNLYWYRRVMGKEIKFLLHFVKESKQDESGMPNNRFLAERTGGTYSTLKVQPAELEDSGVYFCASSRPSETYYNEQFFGPGTRLTVL.

The table lists this clonotype with a few counts. The rearrangement joins TRBV19 to TRBJ2-4, with D tentatively TRBD1 (6 bases). Germline V lookup: CDR1 LNHDA, CDR2 SQIVND (reference sequence). The CDR3 consists of 13 residues. V lost 4 bases, J lost 8 bases, and 12 bases lay in between. Here the CDR3 reads CASSTVRGDIQYF. CDR3 in DNA: TGTGCCAGTAGTACCGTCAGGGGAGACATTCAGTACTTC.

The V gene is TRBV7-8, the J gene TRBJ2-7; D is tentatively TRBD1 or TRBD2 (5 bases each). The CDR3 is 17 amino acids. The germline V gene has CDR1 SGHVS and CDR2 FQNEAQ. V gave up 2 bases and J gave up 2 bases, with 19 bases separating them. DNA of the CDR3: TGTGCCAGCAGCTTAACCTACGGGACCGGAGGTCCCTACGAGCAGTACTTC. Protein product: CASSLTYGTGGPYEQYF.

The chain links TRBV12-3 or TRBV12-4 to TRBJ1-2; possible D gene TRBD1, 5 bases. The length of the CDR3 is 13 residues. The V end was cut by 6 bases, the J end by 8 bases, with 16 bases between. As DNA, the CDR3 is TGTGCCAGCAGCCCCGTACCAGACAGAGGCTACACCTTC. Its protein product is CASSPVPDRGYTF.

This clonotype was detected many times. This chain uses TRBV5-5 with TRBJ2-7, with a tentative D call TRBD1 (5 bases). Trimming took off 2 bases at V and 6 bases at J, with 9 bases between the two ends. The CDR3 spans 12 residues. Germline V gene lookup returns CDR1 SGHKS and CDR2 YYEKEE (reference sequence). As DNA, the CDR3 is TGTGCCAGCAGCTTTTGGGGCCGCGAGCAGTACTTC. Protein product: CASSFWGREQYF. The full variable domain, its missing parts supplied by reference TRBV5-5 and TRBJ2-7, is DAGVTQSPTHLIKTRGQQVTLRCSPISGHKSVSWYQQVLGQGPQFIFQYYEKEERGRGNFPDRFSARQFPNYSSELNVNALLLGDSALYLCASSFWGREQYFGPGTRLTVT.

V usage is TRBV27 and J usage is TRBJ2-2; TRBD1 matches 11 bases. Per the germline V gene, CDR1 is MNHEY and CDR2 is SMNVEV (reference sequence). This CDR3 contains 15 residues. The V gene end was trimmed by 10 bases and the J gene end by 5 bases; junction bases not matched to a gene: 9. The CDR3 nucleotides read TGTGCCACCAAAGGACAGGGGGCTTGGACCGGGGAGCTGTTTTTT. This gives the protein CATKGQGAWTGELFF.

The sample holds a few counts of this clonotype. V usage is TRBV20-1 and J usage is TRBJ2-1; D not resolved. The length of the CDR3 is 13 residues. Germline CDR1 DFQATT, CDR2 SNEGSKA (reference sequence). Trimming left V 6 bases short and J 4 bases short, with 13 bases between. The CDR3 nucleotides read TGCAGTGCCCCATTAGCAGATTACAATGAGCAGTTCTTC. It encodes CSAPLADYNEQFF.

In its sample, this clonotype was seen a few times. The rearrangement joins TRBV7-9 to TRBJ1-2; D perhaps matches TRBD1 (5 bases). This CDR3 comprises 14 residues. V gave up 3 bases and J gave up 2 bases, with 10 bases separating them. Germline V CDR1 and CDR2: SEHNR, FQNEAQ (reference sequence). CDR3 in amino acids: CASSFGTENYGYTF. The CDR3 DNA sequence: TGTGCCAGCAGCTTTGGGACGGAGAACTATGGCTACACCTTC.

The V call is TRBV2, the J call TRBJ2-1; 7 bases map to TRBD1. V trimming: 3 bases; J trimming: 4 bases; junction bases outside the gene matches: 18. Germline assignment: CDR1 SNHLY and CDR2 FYNNEI. This CDR3 is 19 amino acids long. The DNA for the CDR3 is TGTGCCAGCAGTGACAGAGTTACTAGGGGGCTATCTCGATACAATGAGCAGTTCTTC. Its protein is CASSDRVTRGLSRYNEQFF.

This clonotype appeared a few times. V and J are TRBV18 and TRBJ1-1; unclear D gene. The germline gives CDR1 KGHSH, CDR2 LQKENI. CDR3 length: 15 residues. Between the trimmed V and J ends, which lost 0 bases and 0 bases, there was a span of 8 bases. CDR3 loop: CASSPPGNMNTEAFF. CDR3 in DNA: TGTGCCAGCTCACCACCGGGGAATATGAACACTGAAGCTTTCTTT.

The V call is TRBV23-1, the J call TRBJ1-2; no firm D call. TRBV23-1 carries the ORF label, with uncertain function. This CDR3 is built from 12 residues. The V end lost 9 bases, the J end lost 4 bases, and 12 bases lay between the germline ends. CDR3 sequence reads: CASRVGGYGYTF. The DNA for the CDR3 is TGCGCCAGTCGGGTGGGTGGCTATGGCTACACCTTC.

The chain couples TRBV20-1 to TRBJ1-6, with 7 positions matching TRBD1. CDR3 length equals 15 residues. J gave up 6 bases and V 6 bases, and 11 bases lay outside the gene matches. Germline-derived CDR1 and CDR2 are DFQATT and SNEGSKA (reference sequence). CDR3 sequence (DNA): TGCAGTGCCCCCGACAGGGTAACGAGTAATTCACCCCTCCACTTT. Protein: CSAPDRVTSNSPLHF.

The V and J genes are TRBV5-4 and TRBJ2-1, with TRBD1 identical over 7 bases. This CDR3 has 16 amino acids. Unmatched junction bases numbered 11, after V lost 1 base and J lost 7 bases. CDR1 and CDR2 from the germline V gene are SGHNT and YYREEE (reference sequence). CDR3 nucleotides: TGTGCCAGCAGCTTGTCACAGGGGCCTACGGGAAATGAGCAGTTCTTC. Amino acid sequence: CASSLSQGPTGNEQFF.

This clonotype showed up just a few times. The V gene is TRBV24-1, the J gene TRBJ2-5; 8 bases are shared with TRBD2. With V trimmed by 5 bases and J by 2 bases, 6 bases remained unmatched. CDR1 KGHDR and CDR2 SFDVKD come from the germline V gene. The CDR3 contains 15 residues. This CDR3 reads CATSVTSGLQETQYF. The CDR3 DNA reads as TGTGCCACCAGTGTAACTAGCGGATTACAAGAGACCCAGTACTTC.

This chain links TRBV5-6 with TRBJ2-2; D perhaps matches TRBD2 (6 bases). CDR3 length: 14 residues. Trimming took off 4 bases at V and 5 bases at J, with 12 bases between the two ends. Germline CDR1 is SGHDT and CDR2 is YYEEEE. The CDR3 sequence: CASSPFGRTGELFF. CDR3 sequence (DNA): TGTGCCAGCAGCCCCTTTGGGAGGACCGGGGAGCTGTTTTTT.

The count of this clonotype is one. The CDR3 region is CSASIGRATSSNQPQHF. The CDR3 coding sequence is TGCAGTGCTAGTATCGGCAGGGCGACTTCTAGCAATCAGCCCCAGCATTTT. The chain couples TRBV20-1 to TRBJ1-5; D is possibly TRBD1 (5 bases). Germline CDR1 DFQATT, CDR2 SNEGSKA (reference sequence). The CDR3 runs 17 residues. V was clipped by 3 bases and J by 0 bases, with 18 bases between them.

The rearrangement joins TRBV5-8 to TRBJ2-1; TRBD2 matches at 13 bases. The CDR3 totals 17 residues. The V gene end was trimmed by 3 bases and the J gene end by 3 bases; junction bases not matched to a gene: 6. The germline V gene has CDR1 SGHTS and CDR2 YDEGEE. The CDR3, as DNA: TGTGCCAGCAGCTGGGTGGGACTAGCGGGAAGCTACAATGAGCAGTTCTTC. It yields the protein CASSWVGLAGSYNEQFF.

This sequence joins TRBV6-2 or TRBV6-3 and TRBJ2-1, with TRBD1 identical over 11 bases. The CDR3 consists of 17 residues. The ends lost 4 bases at V and 1 base at J; junction bases unmatched: 6. In germline, CDR1 is MNHEY, CDR2 SVGEGT. In nucleotides, the CDR3 is TGTGCCAGCAGTTCCGGACAGGGGGCTATTTCCTACAATGAGCAGTTCTTC. Protein: CASSSGQGAISYNEQFF.

This chain connects TRBV19 to TRBJ2-7; 10 bases are a match to TRBD1. The CDR3 is 14 residues long. Per germline, CDR1 LNHDA and CDR2 SQIVND (reference sequence). V gave up 7 bases and J gave up 6 bases; unmatched junction bases: 9. CDR3 sequence: CASNVRDRGPEQYF. The CDR3 DNA sequence: TGTGCCAGTAACGTCCGGGACAGGGGTCCCGAGCAGTACTTC.

This clonotype was observed a handful of times. The gene calls are TRBV7-9 and TRBJ2-3; D call uncertain. This CDR3 region has 9 residues. The germline V gene encodes CDR1 SEHNR and CDR2 FQNEAQ (reference sequence). V was cut by 8 bases and J by 5 bases, with 2 bases left in between. The CDR3 nucleotides are TGTGCCAGCGGAGATACGCAGTATTTT. Protein product: CASGDTQYF.

With regard to this clonotype: A clone one base away is much larger, so this may be a read error. The CDR3 DNA follows: TGTGCCAGCAAAATTAGCAATCAGCCCCAGCATTTT. It yields the protein CASKISNQPQHF. The chain combines TRBV2 with TRBJ1-5; D is unclear. V was shortened by 7 bases and J by 0 bases, with 4 bases between the two germline ends. The CDR3 contains 12 residues. The germline gives CDR1 SNHLY, CDR2 FYNNEI.